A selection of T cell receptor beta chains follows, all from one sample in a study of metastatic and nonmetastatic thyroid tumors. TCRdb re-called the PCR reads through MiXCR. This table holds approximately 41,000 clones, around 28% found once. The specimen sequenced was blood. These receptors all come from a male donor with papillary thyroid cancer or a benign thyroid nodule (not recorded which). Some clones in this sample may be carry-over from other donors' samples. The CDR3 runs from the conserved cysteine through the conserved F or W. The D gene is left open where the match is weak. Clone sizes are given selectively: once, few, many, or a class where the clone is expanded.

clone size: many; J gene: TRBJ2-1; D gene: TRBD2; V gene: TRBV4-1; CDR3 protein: CASSQGFTSGANLQFF; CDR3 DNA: TGCGCCAGCAGCCAAGGTTTCACTAGCGGGGCCAACCTCCAGTTCTTC
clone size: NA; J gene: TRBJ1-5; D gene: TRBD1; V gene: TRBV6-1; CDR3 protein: CASRPQGAKNQPQHF; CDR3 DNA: TGTGCCAGCAGGCCACAGGGGGCGAAAAATCAGCCCCAGCATTTT
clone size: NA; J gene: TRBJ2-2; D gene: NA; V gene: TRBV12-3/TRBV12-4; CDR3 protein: CASAMRETITGELFF; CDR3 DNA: TGTGCCAGCGCGATGAGGGAAACTATCACCGGGGAGCTGTTTTTT
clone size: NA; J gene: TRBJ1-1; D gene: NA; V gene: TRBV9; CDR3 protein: CASSVVGGNTEAFF; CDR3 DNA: TGTGCCAGCAGCGTAGTTGGGGGAAACACTGAAGCTTTCTTT
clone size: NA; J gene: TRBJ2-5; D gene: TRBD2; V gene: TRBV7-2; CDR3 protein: CASSLFWASGVETQYF; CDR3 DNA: TGTGCCAGCAGCTTATTTTGGGCTAGCGGTGTTGAGACCCAGTACTTC
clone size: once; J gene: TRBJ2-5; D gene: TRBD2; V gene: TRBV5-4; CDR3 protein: CASITHGGAGVFRETQYF; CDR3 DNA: TGTGCCAGCATTACCCACGGCGGGGCGGGGGTGTTTCGAGAGACCCAGTACTTC
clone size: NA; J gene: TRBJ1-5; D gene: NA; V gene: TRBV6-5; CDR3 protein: CAISYSYVLNPPQHF; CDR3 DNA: TGTGCCATCAGTTACTCGTACGTACTCAATCCGCCCCAGCATTTT
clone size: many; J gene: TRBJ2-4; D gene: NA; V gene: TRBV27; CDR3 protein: CASSLTGPEDIQYF; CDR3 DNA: TGTGCCAGCAGTTTAACAGGGCCTGAGGACATTCAGTACTTC
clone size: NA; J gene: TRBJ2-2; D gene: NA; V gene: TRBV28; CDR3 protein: CASISPTVGGELFF; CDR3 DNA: TGTGCCAGCATCTCGCCCACCGTGGGCGGGGAGCTGTTTTTT
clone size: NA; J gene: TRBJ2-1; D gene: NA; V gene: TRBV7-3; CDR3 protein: CASSPPWVDEQFF; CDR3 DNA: TGTGCCAGCAGCCCGCCTTGGGTGGATGAGCAGTTCTTC
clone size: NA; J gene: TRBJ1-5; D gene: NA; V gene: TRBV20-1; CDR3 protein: CSARGTIGNQPQHF; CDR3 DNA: TGCAGTGCTAGAGGGACAATTGGGAATCAGCCCCAGCATTTT
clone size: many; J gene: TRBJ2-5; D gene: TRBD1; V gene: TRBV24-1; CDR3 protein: CATSDRGQGETQYF; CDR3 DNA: TGTGCCACCAGTGATAGGGGACAGGGGGAGACCCAGTACTTC
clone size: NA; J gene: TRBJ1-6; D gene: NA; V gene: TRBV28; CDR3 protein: CASSSNTTPLHF; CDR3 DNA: TGTGCCAGCAGTTCCAATACCACACCCCTCCACTTT
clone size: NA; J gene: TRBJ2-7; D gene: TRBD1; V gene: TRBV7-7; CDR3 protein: CASSVGTGTLYEQYF; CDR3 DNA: TGTGCCAGCAGCGTCGGGACAGGGACCCTGTACGAGCAGTACTTC
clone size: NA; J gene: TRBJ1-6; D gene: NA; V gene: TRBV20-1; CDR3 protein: CSATKDRDNSPLHF; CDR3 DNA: TGCAGTGCTACCAAGGACAGAGATAATTCACCCCTCCACTTT
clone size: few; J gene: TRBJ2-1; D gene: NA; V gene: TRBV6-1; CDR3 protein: CASSRTRVAQNEQFF; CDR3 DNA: TGTGCCAGCAGTAGAACCAGGGTAGCGCAAAATGAGCAGTTCTTC
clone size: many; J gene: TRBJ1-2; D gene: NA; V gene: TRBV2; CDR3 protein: CASLEPVSYGYTF; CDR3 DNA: TGTGCCAGCTTGGAACCCGTCTCCTATGGCTACACCTTC
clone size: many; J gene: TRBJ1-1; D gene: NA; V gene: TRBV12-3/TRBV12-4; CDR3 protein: CASSLARNTEAFF; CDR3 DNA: TGTGCCAGCAGTTTAGCTCGGAACACTGAAGCTTTCTTT
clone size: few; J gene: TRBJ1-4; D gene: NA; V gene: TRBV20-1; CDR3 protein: CSARVGSVRGSNTPPEKLFF; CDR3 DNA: TGCAGTGCTAGAGTCGGATCTGTTCGGGGCTCGAATACTCCGCCTGAAAAACTGTTTTTT
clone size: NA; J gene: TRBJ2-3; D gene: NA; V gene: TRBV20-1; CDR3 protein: CSPMAVAAGKDTHYF; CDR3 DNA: TGCAGCCCCATGGCCGTAGCGGCGGGTAAAGATACGCACTATTTT
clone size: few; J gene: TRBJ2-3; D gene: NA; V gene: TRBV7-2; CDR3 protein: CASSLSSGADTQYF; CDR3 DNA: TGTGCCAGCAGCTTATCCTCGGGAGCAGATACGCAGTATTTT
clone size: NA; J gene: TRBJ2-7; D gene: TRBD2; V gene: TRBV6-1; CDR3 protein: CASSEVGGLEGNPNEQYF; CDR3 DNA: TGCGCCAGCAGTGAAGTCGGGGGACTAGAGGGGAACCCCAACGAGCAGTACTTC
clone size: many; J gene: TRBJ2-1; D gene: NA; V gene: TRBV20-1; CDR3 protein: CSARDLTGINEQFF; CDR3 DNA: TGCAGTGCTAGAGATCTGACCGGGATCAATGAGCAGTTCTTC
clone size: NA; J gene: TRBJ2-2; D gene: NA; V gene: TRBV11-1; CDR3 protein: CASSPSTAGGPGELFF; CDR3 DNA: TGTGCCAGCAGCCCGAGTACTGCTGGAGGGCCCGGGGAGCTGTTTTTT
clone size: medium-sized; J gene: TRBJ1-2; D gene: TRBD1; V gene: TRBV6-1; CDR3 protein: CASSKGDRGNYGYTF; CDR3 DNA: TGTGCCAGCAGCAAAGGTGACAGGGGGAACTATGGCTACACCTTC
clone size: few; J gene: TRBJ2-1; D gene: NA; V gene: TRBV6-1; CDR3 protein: CASSDPNRAVGGEQFF; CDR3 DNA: TGTGCCAGCAGTGACCCTAACAGGGCTGTGGGAGGTGAGCAGTTCTTC
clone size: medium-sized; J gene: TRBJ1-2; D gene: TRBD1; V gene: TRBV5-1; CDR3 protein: CASSSAGTGVFHGYTF; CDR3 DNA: TGCGCCAGCAGCTCGGCGGGGACAGGGGTTTTTCATGGCTACACCTTC
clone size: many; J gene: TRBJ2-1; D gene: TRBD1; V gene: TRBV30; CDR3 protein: CAWSYGTGVNEQFF; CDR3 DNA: TGTGCCTGGAGTTATGGGACAGGGGTCAATGAGCAGTTCTTC
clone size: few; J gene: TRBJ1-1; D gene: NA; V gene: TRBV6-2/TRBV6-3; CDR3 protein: CASSYLPSRGTEAFF; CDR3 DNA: TGTGCCAGCAGTTACTTACCCTCCCGTGGAACTGAAGCTTTCTTT
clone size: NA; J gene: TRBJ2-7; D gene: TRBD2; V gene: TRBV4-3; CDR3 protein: CVSSQELAGGFAFEQYF; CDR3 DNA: TGCGTCAGCAGCCAAGAGCTAGCGGGAGGCTTCGCCTTCGAGCAGTACTTC
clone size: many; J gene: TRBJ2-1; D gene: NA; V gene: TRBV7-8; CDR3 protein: CASSLLRGAYNEQFF; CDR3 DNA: TGTGCCAGCAGCTTACTTCGGGGAGCCTACAATGAGCAGTTCTTC
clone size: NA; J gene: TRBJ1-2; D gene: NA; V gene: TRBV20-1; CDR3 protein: CSAPLARPNYGYTF; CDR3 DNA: TGCAGTGCTCCCTTAGCGCGGCCAAACTATGGCTACACCTTC
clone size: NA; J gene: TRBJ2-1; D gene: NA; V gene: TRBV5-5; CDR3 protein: CASRPVTQVQFF; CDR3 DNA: TGTGCCAGCAGACCTGTTACGCAGGTGCAGTTCTTC
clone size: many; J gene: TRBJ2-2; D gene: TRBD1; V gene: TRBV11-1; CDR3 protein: CASSPRDRARTGELFF; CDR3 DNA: TGTGCCAGCAGCCCTCGGGACAGGGCTCGGACCGGGGAGCTGTTTTTT
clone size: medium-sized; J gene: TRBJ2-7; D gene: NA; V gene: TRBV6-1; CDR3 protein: CASSPYGGEQYF; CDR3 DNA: TGTGCCAGCAGTCCCTATGGGGGGGAGCAGTACTTC
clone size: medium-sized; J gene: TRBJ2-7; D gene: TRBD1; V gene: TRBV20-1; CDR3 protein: CSAPRTGSYEQYF; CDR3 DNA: TGCAGTGCCCCGCGGACAGGCTCCTACGAGCAGTACTTC
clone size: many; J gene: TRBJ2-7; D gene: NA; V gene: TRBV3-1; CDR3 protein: CASSPQPMGYHYEEQYF; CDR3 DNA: TGTGCCAGCAGCCCACAACCGATGGGTTACCACTACGAGGAGCAGTACTTC
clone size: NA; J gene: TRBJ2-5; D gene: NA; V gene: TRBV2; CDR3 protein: CASSLSRGETQYF; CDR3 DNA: TGTGCCAGCAGCCTTAGCCGGGGAGAGACCCAGTACTTC
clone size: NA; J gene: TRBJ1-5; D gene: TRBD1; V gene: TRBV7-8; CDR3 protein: CASSLDGTGTGNQPQHF; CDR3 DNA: TGTGCCAGCAGCTTAGATGGGACAGGGACTGGGAATCAGCCCCAGCATTTT
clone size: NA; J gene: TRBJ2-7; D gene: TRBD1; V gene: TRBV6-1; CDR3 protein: CASSSTRQGTYEQYF; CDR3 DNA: TGTGCCAGCAGCTCCACCCGACAGGGTACCTACGAGCAGTACTTC
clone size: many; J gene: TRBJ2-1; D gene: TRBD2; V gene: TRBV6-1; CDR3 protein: CASRRASGRGDEQFF; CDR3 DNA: TGTGCCAGCAGACGCGCTAGCGGGAGAGGCGATGAGCAGTTCTTC
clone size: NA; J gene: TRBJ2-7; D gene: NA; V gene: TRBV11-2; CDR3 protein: CASSLDPQIYEQYF; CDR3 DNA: TGTGCCAGCAGCTTAGATCCCCAGATCTACGAGCAGTACTTC
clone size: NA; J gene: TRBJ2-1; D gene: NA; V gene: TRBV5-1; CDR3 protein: CASSLAGDEQFF; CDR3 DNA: TGCGCCAGCAGCTTGGCTGGGGATGAGCAGTTCTTC
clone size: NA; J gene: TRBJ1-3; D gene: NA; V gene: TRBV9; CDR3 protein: CSISVDDSGNTIYF; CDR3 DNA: TGTTCCATCAGCGTAGACGACTCTGGAAACACCATATATTTT
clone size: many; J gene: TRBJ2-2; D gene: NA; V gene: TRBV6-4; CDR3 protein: CASSDSTNTGELFF; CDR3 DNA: TGTGCCAGCAGTGACTCGACTAACACCGGGGAGCTGTTTTTT
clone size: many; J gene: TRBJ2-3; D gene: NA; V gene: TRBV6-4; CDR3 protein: CASSDEADTDTQYF; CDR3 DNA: TGTGCCAGCAGTGACGAGGCGGACACAGATACGCAGTATTTT
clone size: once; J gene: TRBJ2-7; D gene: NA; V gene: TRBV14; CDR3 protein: CDISQESGTGYEQYF; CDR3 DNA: TGTGACATCAGCCAAGAATCCGGGACGGGATACGAGCAGTACTTC
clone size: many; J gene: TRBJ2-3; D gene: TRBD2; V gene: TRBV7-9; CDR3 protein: CASSFSGGNQDTQYF; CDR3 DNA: TGTGCCAGCAGCTTTAGCGGGGGTAACCAGGATACGCAGTATTTT
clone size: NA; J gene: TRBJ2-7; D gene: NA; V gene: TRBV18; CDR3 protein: CASSPVSVREQYF; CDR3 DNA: TGTGCCAGCTCACCAGTCTCCGTTAGGGAGCAGTACTTC